This T cell receptor beta chain comes out of a study of cytotoxic CD8 clonotypes in ibrutinib-treated CLL. Study overall: An average of about 260,000 productive templates and 94,082 productive rearrangements was obtained per sample. Study-wide findings and caveats: Clonality at baseline surpassed age-matched healthy donors and tracked circulating CD8+ T-cell counts. Clonality was higher at ibrutinib response and returned toward baseline at progression.

Points on this clone: The antigen is unknown.

The data were produced by immunoSEQ multiplex PCR, yet TCRdb's version contains in-frame clones alone and is incomplete. The sample lists around 150,000 clones; 80% were seen once. This clonotype was obtained from a human donor with chronic lymphocytic leukemia. Sequences were derived from PBMCs, sampled after 36 months of ibrutinib treatment.

Here the CDR3 DNA reads TGTGCCTCCAAAGAGGGGGGAATCAATCAGCCCCAGCATTTT. Residues: CASKEGGINQPQHF. This chain links TRBV6-1 with TRBJ1-5; a weak D match, TRBD1 (6 bases). Germline CDR1 and CDR2: MNHNS and SASEGT. The CDR3 sequence is 14 residues long. Trimming took 11 bases from V and 3 from J, leaving 17 bases between them.